A single sample gave rise to the 6 T cell receptor beta chains below, sequenced in a study of T cells after yellow fever vaccination. TCRdb re-called the 5' RACE reads with MiXCR, one entry per CDR3 protein. The sample lists fewer than 350,000 distinct CDR3 sequences; roughly 4.3% were seen once. The material was PBMCs, obtained 15 days after the yellow fever booster vaccination. The receptors were sampled from a man aged 18 to 30 who received the YFV17D yellow fever vaccine.

The chain carries TRBV11-2 and TRBJ2-7, with unresolved D. The germline V gene encodes CDR1 SGHAT and CDR2 FQNNGV. The CDR3 runs 14 residues. Trimming stripped 2 bases from V and 6 bases from J, with 14 bases between. The CDR3 loop is CASSLNRKDSEQYF. In DNA, the CDR3 is TGTGCCAGCAGCTTAAATAGGAAGGATTCCGAGCAGTACTTC.

This clonotype was seen many times. V is TRBV24-1 and J is TRBJ2-5; D remains unclear. V was shortened by 0 bases and J by 4 bases, with 11 bases between the two germline ends. This CDR3 has 15 residues. Germline loops: CDR1 KGHDR, CDR2 SFDVKD. CDR3 nucleotide sequence: TGTGCCACCAGTGATTTGAACAGTAGGCGAGAGACCCAGTACTTC. Its protein is CATSDLNSRRETQYF.

This clonotype has a handful of counts. The chain has TRBV4-3 and TRBJ2-1, with 8 positions matching TRBD2. CDR3 size: 16 residues. Germline CDR1 and CDR2: LGHNA and YSLEER. Trimming cost V 1 base and J 7 bases; bases outside gene matches: 9. CDR3 residues: CASSQGGTRAGNEQFF. DNA for the CDR3: TGCGCCAGCAGCCAAGGCGGGACTAGAGCAGGTAATGAGCAGTTCTTC.

V gene TRBV24-1 combines with J gene TRBJ1-2; no clear D. The germline V gene has CDR1 KGHDR and CDR2 SFDVKD. CDR3 size: 12 residues. Trimming stripped 5 bases from V and 4 bases from J, with 7 bases between. CDR3 residues: CATSAEGYGYTF. The CDR3 region has the DNA TGTGCCACCAGTGCAGAAGGCTATGGCTACACCTTC.

In its sample, this clonotype was seen a few times. The chain recombines TRBV18 with TRBJ2-1, with TRBD1 matching 9 bases. The CDR3 runs 15 residues. CDR1 is KGHSH and CDR2 is LQKENI in the germline V gene. The trim removed 0 bases at V and 4 bases at J, leaving 1 base unmatched. The CDR3 here is CASSPPGTGYNEQFF. In DNA, the CDR3 is TGTGCCAGCTCACCACCCGGGACAGGGTACAATGAGCAGTTCTTC.

J is TRBJ2-6 and V is TRBV25-1; possibly TRBD1 for D (6 bases). Trimming removed 7 bases at V and 4 bases at J, with 29 bases between. Germline V gene lookup returns CDR1 MGHDK and CDR2 SYGVNS. The CDR3 is made up of 20 amino acids. This CDR3 reads CASMGAGWGPRGNGANVLTF. The CDR3 nucleotides are TGTGCCAGCATGGGTGCCGGTTGGGGGCCCAGGGGCAACGGGGCCAACGTCCTGACTTTC.